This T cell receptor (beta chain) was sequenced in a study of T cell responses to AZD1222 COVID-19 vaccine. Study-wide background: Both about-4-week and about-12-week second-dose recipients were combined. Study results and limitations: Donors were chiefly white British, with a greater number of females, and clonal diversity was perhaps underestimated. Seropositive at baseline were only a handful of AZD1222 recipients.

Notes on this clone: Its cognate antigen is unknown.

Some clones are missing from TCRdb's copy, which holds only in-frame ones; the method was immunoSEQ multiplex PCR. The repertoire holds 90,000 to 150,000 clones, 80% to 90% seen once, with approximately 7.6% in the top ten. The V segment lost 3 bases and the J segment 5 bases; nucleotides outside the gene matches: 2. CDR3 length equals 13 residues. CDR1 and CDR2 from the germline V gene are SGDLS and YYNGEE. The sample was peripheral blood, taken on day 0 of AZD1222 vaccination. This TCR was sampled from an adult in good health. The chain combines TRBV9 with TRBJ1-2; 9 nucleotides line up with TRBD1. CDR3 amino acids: CASSATGGYGYTF. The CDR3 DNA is TGTGCCAGCAGCGCGACAGGGGGATATGGCTACACCTTC. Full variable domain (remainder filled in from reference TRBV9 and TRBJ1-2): DSGVTQTPKHLITATGQRVTLRCSPRSGDLSVYWYQQSLDQGLQFLIQYYNGEERAKGNILERFSAQQFPDLHSELNLSSLELGDSALYFCASSATGGYGYTFGSGTRLTVV.